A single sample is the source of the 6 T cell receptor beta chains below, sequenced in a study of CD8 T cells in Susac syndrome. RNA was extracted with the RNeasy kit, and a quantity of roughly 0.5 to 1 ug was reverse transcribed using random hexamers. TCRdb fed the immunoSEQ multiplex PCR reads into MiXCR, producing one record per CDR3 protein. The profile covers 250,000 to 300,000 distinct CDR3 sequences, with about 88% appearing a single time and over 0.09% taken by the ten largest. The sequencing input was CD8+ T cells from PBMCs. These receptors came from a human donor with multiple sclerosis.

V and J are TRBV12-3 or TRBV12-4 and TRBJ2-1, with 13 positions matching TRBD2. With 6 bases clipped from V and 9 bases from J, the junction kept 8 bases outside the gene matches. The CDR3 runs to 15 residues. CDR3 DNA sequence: TGTGCCAGCAGCCCACTAGCGGGAGGGCCTCCTGAGCAGTTCTTC. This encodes CASSPLAGGPPEQFF.

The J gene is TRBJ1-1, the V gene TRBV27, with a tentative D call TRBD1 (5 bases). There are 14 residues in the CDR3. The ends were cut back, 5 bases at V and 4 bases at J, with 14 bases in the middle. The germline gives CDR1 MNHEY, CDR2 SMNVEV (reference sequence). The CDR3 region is CASSPSVGATEAFF. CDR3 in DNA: TGTGCCAGCAGTCCCTCCGTAGGGGCCACTGAAGCTTTCTTT.

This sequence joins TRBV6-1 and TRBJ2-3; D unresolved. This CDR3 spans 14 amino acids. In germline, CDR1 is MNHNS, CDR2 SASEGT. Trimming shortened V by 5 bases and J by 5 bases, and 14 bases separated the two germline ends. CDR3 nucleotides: TGTGCCAGCAGTCTTACTGGTCTCGGAGATACGCAGTATTTT. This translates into CASSLTGLGDTQYF.

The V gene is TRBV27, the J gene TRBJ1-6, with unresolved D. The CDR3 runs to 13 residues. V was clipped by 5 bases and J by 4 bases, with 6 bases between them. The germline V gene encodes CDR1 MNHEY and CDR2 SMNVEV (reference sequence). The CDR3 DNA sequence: TGTGCCAGCAGTCGGGGTTATAATTCACCCCTCCACTTT. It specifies CASSRGYNSPLHF.

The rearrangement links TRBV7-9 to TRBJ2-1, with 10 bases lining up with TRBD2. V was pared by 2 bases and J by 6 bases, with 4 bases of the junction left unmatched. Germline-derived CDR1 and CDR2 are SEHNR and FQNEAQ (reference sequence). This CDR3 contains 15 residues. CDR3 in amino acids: CASSLSSGRANEQFF. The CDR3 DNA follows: TGTGCCAGCAGCTTATCAAGCGGGAGGGCCAATGAGCAGTTCTTC.

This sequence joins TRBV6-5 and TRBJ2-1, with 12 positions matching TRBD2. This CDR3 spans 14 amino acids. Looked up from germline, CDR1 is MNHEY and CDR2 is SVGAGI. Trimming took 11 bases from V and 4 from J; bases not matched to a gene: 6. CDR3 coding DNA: TGTGCCGCCCAACTAGCGGGAGGTTACAATGAGCAGTTCTTC. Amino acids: CAAQLAGGYNEQFF.